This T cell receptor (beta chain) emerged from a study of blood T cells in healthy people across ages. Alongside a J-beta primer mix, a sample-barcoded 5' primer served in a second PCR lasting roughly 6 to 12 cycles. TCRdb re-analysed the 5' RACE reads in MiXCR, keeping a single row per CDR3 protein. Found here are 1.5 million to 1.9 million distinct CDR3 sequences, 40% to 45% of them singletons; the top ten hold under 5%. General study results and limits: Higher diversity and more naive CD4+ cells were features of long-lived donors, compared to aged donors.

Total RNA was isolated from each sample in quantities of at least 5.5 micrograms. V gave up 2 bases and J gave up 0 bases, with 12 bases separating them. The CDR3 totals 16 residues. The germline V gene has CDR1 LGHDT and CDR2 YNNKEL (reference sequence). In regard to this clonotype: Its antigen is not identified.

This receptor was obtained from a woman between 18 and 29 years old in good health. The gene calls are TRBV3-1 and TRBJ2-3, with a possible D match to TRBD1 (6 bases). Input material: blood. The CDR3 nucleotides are TGTGCCAGCAGCCAAACAACAGGGAATAGCACAGATACGCAGTATTTT. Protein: CASSQTTGNSTDTQYF.